This TCR beta chain was obtained from a study of cytomegalovirus exposure and HLA in healthy donors. Regarding this clone: Its antigen is not known.

This CDR3 has 14 residues. V lost 5 bases, J lost 2 bases, and 4 bases stayed unmatched. The germline V gene has CDR1 SNHLY and CDR2 FYNNEI. PCR involved 60 Vbeta and 13 Jbeta primers. Produced via immunoSEQ multiplex PCR; TCRdb's table is partial and in-frame only. In the table there are about 130,000 clones, about 75% of which are singletons. Study-wide results and limits: Later on, analysis showed that most CMV-associated TCR beta chains appeared to be HLA-restricted.

The origin of this receptor is a man aged 25 to 40 in good health and CMV-seronegative. The chain links TRBV2 to TRBJ2-3, with 7 bases lining up with TRBD1. The source material was PBMCs. The CDR3 loop is CASSKGTVTDTQYF. Written as DNA, the CDR3 is TGTGCCAGCAGTAAAGGGACAGTCACAGATACGCAGTATTTT.